Below, 9 T cell receptor beta chains from the same sample are listed, as sequenced in a study of blood T cell repertoires in COVID-19. Produced via immunoSEQ multiplex PCR; TCRdb's table is partial and in-frame only. The sample holds around 450,000 clones, around 90% seen once. Specimen: PBMCs or T cells enriched from blood (not recorded which). Every receptor here comes from a woman between 18 and 30 years old who had recovered from COVID-19.

V gene TRBV6-5 combines with J gene TRBJ1-1, with a possible D match to TRBD1 (6 bases). CDR1 and CDR2 (germline): MNHEY, SVGAGI. The CDR3 totals 15 residues. Trimming shortened V by 4 bases and J by 4 bases, and 16 bases separated the two germline ends. The CDR3 spells CASSFNRDKGTEAFF. As DNA, the CDR3 is TGTGCCAGCAGTTTTAACAGGGATAAGGGCACTGAAGCTTTCTTT.

V and J are TRBV5-4 and TRBJ1-5; D gene uncertain. The CDR3 is 12 amino acids. Trimming took 0 bases from V and 9 from J, leaving 7 bases between them. Per germline, CDR1 SGHNT and CDR2 YYREEE (reference sequence). Written as DNA, the CDR3 is TGTGCCAGCAGCTTGGGGAGTGGGCCCCAGCATTTT. It specifies CASSLGSGPQHF.

V usage is TRBV19 and J usage is TRBJ1-1; 8 bases are a match to TRBD1. The V segment lost 6 bases and the J segment 1 base; nucleotides outside the gene matches: 7. There are 15 residues in the CDR3. Germline loops: CDR1 LNHDA, CDR2 SQIVND (reference sequence). CDR3 in amino acids: CASRQSTGENTEAFF. DNA for the CDR3: TGTGCCAGTAGACAGTCGACAGGGGAGAACACTGAAGCTTTCTTT. Variable domain in full (rest from reference TRBV19 and TRBJ1-1): DGGITQSPKYLFRKEGQNVTLSCEQNLNHDAMYWYRQDPGQGLRLIYYSQIVNDFQKGDIAEGYSVSREKKESFPLTVTSAQKNPTAFYLCASRQSTGENTEAFFGQGTRLTVV.

This chain connects TRBV28 to TRBJ2-3; 9 positions agree with TRBD2. The CDR3 consists of 16 residues. V lost 3 bases and J lost 6; bases outside the gene matches: 10. CDR1 is MDHEN, CDR2 SYDVKM, per germline. The CDR3 region is CASSFGAGGYTDTQYF. CDR3 in DNA: TGTGCCAGCAGTTTCGGCGCGGGGGGGTATACGGATACGCAGTATTTT.

This sequence joins TRBV3-1 (or the pseudogene TRBV3-2) and TRBJ2-6; D is perhaps TRBD1 (5 bases). This CDR3 is built from 16 residues. V was clipped by 4 bases and J by 4 bases, with 14 bases between them. Per the germline V gene, CDR1 is LGHDT and CDR2 is YNNKEL (reference sequence). CDR3 DNA sequence: TGTGCCAGCAGCCCTACAGGCTTTCTAGGGGCCAACGTCCTGACTTTC. Residues: CASSPTGFLGANVLTF.

The chain recombines TRBV30 with TRBJ1-1; 8 bases line up with TRBD1. The CDR3 spans 14 residues. Losses at the gene ends were 5 bases for V and 1 base for J; bases not matched to a gene: 6. Per the germline V gene, CDR1 is GTSNPN and CDR2 is SVGIG (reference sequence). CDR3 nucleotides: TGTGCCTGGGGCCGGGACAGGAGGAACACTGAAGCTTTCTTT. Its protein is CAWGRDRRNTEAFF.

The chain has TRBV29-1 and TRBJ2-5; 10 positions agree with TRBD2. Germline assignment: CDR1 SQVTM and CDR2 ANQGSEA. This CDR3 has 15 residues. The ends lost 6 bases at V and 5 bases at J; junction bases unmatched: 12. The CDR3 sequence is CSVARLAGEGETQYF. CDR3 coding DNA: TGCAGCGTCGCAAGGCTAGCGGGGGAGGGGGAGACCCAGTACTTC.

The chain has TRBV2 and TRBJ1-2; D perhaps matches TRBD1 (6 bases). This CDR3 is 15 amino acids long. Deletions cut 6 bases from V and 8 bases from J, with 22 bases between. Germline CDR1 SNHLY, CDR2 FYNNEI. CDR3 amino acids: CASRTRDITVRGYTF. As DNA, the CDR3 is TGTGCCAGCAGAACCCGGGACATTACTGTGAGAGGCTACACCTTC.

This clone has just a few counts. The V and J genes are TRBV19 and TRBJ1-5; 10 bases line up with TRBD1. Germline CDR1 reads LNHDA; CDR2 reads SQIVND (reference sequence). The CDR3 has 14 amino acids. V trimming: 9 bases; J trimming: 10 bases; junction bases outside the gene matches: 12. CDR3 sequence: CASMYGTGAYPQHF. CDR3 bases: TGTGCCAGCATGTACGGGACAGGGGCCTACCCCCAGCATTTT.